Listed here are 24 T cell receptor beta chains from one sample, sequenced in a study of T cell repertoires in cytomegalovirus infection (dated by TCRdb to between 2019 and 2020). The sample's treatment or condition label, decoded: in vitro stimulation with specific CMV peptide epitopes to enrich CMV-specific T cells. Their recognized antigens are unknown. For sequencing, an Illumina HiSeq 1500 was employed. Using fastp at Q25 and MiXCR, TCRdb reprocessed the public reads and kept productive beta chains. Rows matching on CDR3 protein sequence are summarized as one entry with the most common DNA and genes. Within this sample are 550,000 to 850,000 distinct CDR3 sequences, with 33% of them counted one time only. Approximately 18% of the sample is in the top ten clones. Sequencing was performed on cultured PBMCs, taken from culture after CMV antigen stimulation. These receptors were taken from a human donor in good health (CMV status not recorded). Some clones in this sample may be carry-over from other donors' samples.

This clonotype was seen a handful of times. The CDR3 spells CASRQGGSSYNEQFF. The CDR3 nucleotides are TGTGCCAGCCGCCAGGGCGGTAGCTCCTACAATGAGCAGTTCTTC. V and J are TRBV28 and TRBJ2-1, with a weak D call TRBD1 (5 bases). The V and J ends lost 8 bases and 0 bases respectively, with 14 bases between them. The V gene's germline CDR1 is MDHEN and CDR2 SYDVKM. The CDR3 runs to 15 residues.

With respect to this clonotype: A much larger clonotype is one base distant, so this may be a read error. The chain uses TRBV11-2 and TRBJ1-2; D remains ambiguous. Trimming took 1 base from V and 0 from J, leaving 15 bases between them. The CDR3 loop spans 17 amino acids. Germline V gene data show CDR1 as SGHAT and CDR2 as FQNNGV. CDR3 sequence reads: CASSLAQGSSSNYGYTF. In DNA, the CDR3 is TGTGCCAGCAGCTTAGCCCAAGGGTCCTCTTCTAACTATGGCTACACCTTC.

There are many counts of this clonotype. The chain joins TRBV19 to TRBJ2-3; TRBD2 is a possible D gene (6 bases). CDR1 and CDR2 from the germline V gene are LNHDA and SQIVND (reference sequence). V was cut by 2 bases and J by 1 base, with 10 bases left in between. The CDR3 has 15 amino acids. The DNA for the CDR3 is TGTGCCAGTAGTATACGGCGGGGCCGCACAGATACGCAGTATTTT. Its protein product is CASSIRRGRTDTQYF.

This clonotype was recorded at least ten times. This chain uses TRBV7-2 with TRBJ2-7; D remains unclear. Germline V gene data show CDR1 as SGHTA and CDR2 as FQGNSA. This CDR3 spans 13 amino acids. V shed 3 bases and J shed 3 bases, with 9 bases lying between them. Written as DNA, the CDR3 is TGTGCCAGCAGCTTCGGTGCCCTCTACGAGCAGTACTTC. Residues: CASSFGALYEQYF.

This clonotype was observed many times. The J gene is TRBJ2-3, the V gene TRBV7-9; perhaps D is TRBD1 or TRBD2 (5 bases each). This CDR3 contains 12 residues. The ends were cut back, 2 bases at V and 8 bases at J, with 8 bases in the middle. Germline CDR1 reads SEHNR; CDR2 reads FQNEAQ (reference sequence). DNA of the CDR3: TGTGCCAGCAGCTTACCGAGGGGTACGCAGTATTTT. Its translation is CASSLPRGTQYF.

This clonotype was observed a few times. The DNA for the CDR3 is TGTGCCAGCAGCTTAGGAGTTAGGTTGGATGAGCAGTTCTTC. Its translation is CASSLGVRLDEQFF. The chain recombines TRBV7-6 with TRBJ2-1, with no clear D. Germline CDR1 SGHVS, CDR2 FNYEAQ. The length of the CDR3 is 14 residues. V was clipped by 1 base and J by 8 bases, with 12 bases between them.

The CDR3 DNA reads TGTGCCAGCAGTTACGGGACAGCAGCTAACTATGGCTACACCTTC. Its translation is CASSYGTAANYGYTF. The chain carries TRBV2 and TRBJ1-2; 7 nucleotides match TRBD1. The CDR3 is 15 amino acids. Germline CDR1 SNHLY, CDR2 FYNNEI. The J segment lost 0 bases and the V segment lost 5 bases, leaving 6 bases of the junction unmatched.

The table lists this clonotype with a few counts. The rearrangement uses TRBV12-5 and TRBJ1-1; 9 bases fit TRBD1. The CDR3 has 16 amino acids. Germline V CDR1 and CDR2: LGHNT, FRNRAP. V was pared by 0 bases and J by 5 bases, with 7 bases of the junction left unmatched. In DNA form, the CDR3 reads TGTGCTAGTGGTTTGGTCCCGGGACAGGGAAGAACTGAAGCTTTCTTT. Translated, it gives CASGLVPGQGRTEAFF.

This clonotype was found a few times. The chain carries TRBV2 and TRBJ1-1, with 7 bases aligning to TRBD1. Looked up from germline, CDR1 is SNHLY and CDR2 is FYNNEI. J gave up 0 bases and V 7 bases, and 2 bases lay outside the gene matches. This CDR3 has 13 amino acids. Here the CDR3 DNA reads TGTGCCAGCAAACAGGGGATGAACACTGAAGCTTTCTTT. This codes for CASKQGMNTEAFF.

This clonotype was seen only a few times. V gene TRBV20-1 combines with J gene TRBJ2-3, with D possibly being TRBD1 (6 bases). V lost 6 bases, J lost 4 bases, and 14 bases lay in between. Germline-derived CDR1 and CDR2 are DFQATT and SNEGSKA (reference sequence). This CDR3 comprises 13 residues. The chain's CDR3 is CSALVRGSDTQYF. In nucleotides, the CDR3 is TGCAGTGCCCTAGTCAGGGGCTCAGATACGCAGTATTTT.

For the CDR3, the DNA is TGTGCCAGCAGCCCGGCCTTTAACTATGGCTACACCTTC. It encodes CASSPAFNYGYTF. The rearrangement joins TRBV7-2 to TRBJ1-2; no reliable D call. Trimming stripped 5 bases from V and 1 base from J, with 8 bases between. The germline V gene has CDR1 SGHTA and CDR2 FQGNSA. CDR3 length equals 13 residues.

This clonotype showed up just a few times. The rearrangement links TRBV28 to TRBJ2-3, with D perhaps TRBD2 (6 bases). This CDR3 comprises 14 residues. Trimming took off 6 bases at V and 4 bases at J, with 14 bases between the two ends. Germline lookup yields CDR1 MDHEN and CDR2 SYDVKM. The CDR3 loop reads CASRTPSGADTQYF. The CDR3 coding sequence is TGTGCCAGCAGGACCCCCTCGGGAGCAGATACGCAGTATTTT.

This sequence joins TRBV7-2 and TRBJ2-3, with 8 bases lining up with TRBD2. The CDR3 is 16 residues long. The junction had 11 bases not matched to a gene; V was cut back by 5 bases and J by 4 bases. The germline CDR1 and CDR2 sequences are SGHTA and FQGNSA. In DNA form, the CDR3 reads TGTGCCAGCAGCCTTACCGGGACTAGTTTTTCAGATACGCAGTATTTT. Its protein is CASSLTGTSFSDTQYF.

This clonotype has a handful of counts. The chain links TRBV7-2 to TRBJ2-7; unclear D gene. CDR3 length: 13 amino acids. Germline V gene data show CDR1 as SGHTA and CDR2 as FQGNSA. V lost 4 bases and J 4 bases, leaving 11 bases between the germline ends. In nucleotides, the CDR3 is TGTGCCAGCAGCTCGAGGACCCTATACGAGCAGTACTTC. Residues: CASSSRTLYEQYF.

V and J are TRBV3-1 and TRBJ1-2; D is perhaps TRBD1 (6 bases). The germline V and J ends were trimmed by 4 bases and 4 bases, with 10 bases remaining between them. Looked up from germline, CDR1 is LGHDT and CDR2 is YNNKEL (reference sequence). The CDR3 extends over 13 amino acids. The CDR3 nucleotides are TGTGCCAGCAGCCTACAGGGCACCTATGGCTACACCTTC. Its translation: CASSLQGTYGYTF.

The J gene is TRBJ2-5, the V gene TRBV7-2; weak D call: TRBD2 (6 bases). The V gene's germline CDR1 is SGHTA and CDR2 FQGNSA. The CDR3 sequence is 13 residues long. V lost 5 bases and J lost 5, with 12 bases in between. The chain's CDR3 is CASSRTIRETQYF. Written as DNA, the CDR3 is TGTGCCAGCAGCCGGACTATTCGTGAGACCCAGTACTTC.

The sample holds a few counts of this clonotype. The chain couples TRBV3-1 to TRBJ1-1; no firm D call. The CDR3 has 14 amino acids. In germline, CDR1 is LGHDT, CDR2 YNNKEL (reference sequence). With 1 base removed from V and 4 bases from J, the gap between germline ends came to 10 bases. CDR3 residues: CASSQVSGSTEAFF. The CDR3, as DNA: TGTGCCAGCAGCCAAGTTAGCGGGTCCACTGAAGCTTTCTTT.

This chain's CDR3 is CASSPPWTSGRGETQYF. The CDR3 DNA reads as TGTGCCAGCAGTCCCCCATGGACTAGCGGGAGAGGGGAGACCCAGTACTTC. The chain is built from TRBV27 and TRBJ2-5, with 13 bases lining up with TRBD2. The CDR3 contains 17 residues. V shed 5 bases, J shed 5 bases, and the junction held 11 bases outside the gene matches. Germline CDR1 is MNHEY and CDR2 is SMNVEV (reference sequence).

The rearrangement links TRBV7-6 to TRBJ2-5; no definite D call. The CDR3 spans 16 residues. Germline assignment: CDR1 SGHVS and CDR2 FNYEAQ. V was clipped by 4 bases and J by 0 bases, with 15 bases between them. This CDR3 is CASSSSRRNHQETQYF. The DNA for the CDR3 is TGTGCCAGCAGCTCCTCCCGGCGGAACCACCAAGAGACCCAGTACTTC.

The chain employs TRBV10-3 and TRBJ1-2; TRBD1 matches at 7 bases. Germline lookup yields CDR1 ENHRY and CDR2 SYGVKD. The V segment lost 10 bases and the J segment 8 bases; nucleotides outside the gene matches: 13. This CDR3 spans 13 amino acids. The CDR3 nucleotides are TGTGCCACCGAAACAACAGGGGAATACGGCTACACCTTC. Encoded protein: CATETTGEYGYTF.

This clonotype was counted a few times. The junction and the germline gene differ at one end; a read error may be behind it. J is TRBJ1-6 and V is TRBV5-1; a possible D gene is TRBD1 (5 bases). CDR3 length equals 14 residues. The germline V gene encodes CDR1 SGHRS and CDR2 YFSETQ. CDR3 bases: TGCGCCAGCAGCTCATCCTCGACAGAAACCCCCCGCCACTTT. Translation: CASSSSSTETPRHF.

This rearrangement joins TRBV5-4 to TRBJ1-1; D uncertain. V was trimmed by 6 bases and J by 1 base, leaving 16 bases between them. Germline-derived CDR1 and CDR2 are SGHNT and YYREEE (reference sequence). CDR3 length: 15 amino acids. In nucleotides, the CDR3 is TGTGCCAGCACCCCCTCGGCCGCCCGGAACACTGAAGCTTTCTTT. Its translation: CASTPSAARNTEAFF.

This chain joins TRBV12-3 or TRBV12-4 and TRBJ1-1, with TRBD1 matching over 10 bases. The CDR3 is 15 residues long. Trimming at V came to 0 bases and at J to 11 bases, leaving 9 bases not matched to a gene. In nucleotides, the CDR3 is TGTGCCAGCAGTTTAGCCGGGACAGGGGCTCGGAAGGCTTTCTTT. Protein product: CASSLAGTGARKAFF.

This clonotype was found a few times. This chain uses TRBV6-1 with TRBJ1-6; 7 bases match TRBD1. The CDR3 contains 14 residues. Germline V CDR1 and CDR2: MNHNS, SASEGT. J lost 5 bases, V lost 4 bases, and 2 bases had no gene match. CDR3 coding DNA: TGTGCCAGCAGTGTACAGGGGAATAATTCACCCCTCCACTTT. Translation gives CASSVQGNNSPLHF.